This T cell receptor (beta chain) was found in a study of technical replicates of blood from a handful of donors. Only in-frame clones appear in the TCRdb table, and some are missing; sequencing was by immunoSEQ multiplex PCR. Seen here are about 79,000 clones, 90% to 95% observed once, and the top ten hold about 0.26%. V shed 5 bases, J shed 0 bases, and the junction held 7 bases outside the gene matches. In germline, CDR1 is SGDLS, CDR2 YYNGEE. The CDR3 runs to 15 residues. This chain joins TRBV9 and TRBJ2-7, with TRBD2 identical over 8 bases. This TCR was sampled from a human donor in good health. The sample was T cells isolated from PBMCs. In DNA, the CDR3 is TGTGCCAGCAGTTATAGCGGGGCCAGCTCCTACGAGCAGTACTTC. It yields the protein CASSYSGASSYEQYF.